These T cell receptor beta chains were read from a single sample in a study of Graves' ophthalmopathy and Graves' hyperthyroidism. TCRdb redid the calling of the multiplex PCR reads with MiXCR, one entry per CDR3 protein. The sample gives hundreds of thousands of distinct CDR3 sequences, about 21% of which show up once; under 3% is in the top ten. The sample was peripheral blood. These receptors were taken from a young woman with stable Graves' hyperthyroidism. The CDR3 runs from the conserved cysteine through the conserved F or W. The order of the fields is V gene, D gene, J gene, clone size, CDR3 DNA, CDR3 protein. A D gene is named only where the DNA matches it firmly. Clone sizes are given selectively: once, few, many, or a class where the clone is expanded.

TRBV20-1	-	TRBJ2-7	many	TGCAGTGCTAGAGAATGGGACTGGTCGTCCTACGAGCAGTACTTC	CSAREWDWSSYEQYF
TRBV6-1	TRBD1	TRBJ2-7	-	TGTGCCTGCAGGGAATCCGGGACAGGCTACGGGCAGTACTTC	CACRESGTGYGQYF
TRBV2	-	TRBJ2-7	-	TGTGCCAGCAGTGAAGGGTCCAGGGCTACCTACGAGCAGTACTTC	CASSEGSRATYEQYF
TRBV6-5	-	TRBJ1-1	many	TGTGCCAGCAGTTACGGGAGGGGTAGCACTGAAGCTTTCTTT	CASSYGRGSTEAFF
TRBV2	TRBD2	TRBJ2-6	-	TGTGCCAGCGGAGGGGTTTGGCTAGCGGGAGAATCTGGGGCCAACGTCCTGACTTTC	CASGGVWLAGESGANVLTF
TRBV19	-	TRBJ1-2	many	TGTGCCAGTAGCCCTGACGGAGTAGGCTATGGCTACACCTTC	CASSPDGVGYGYTF
TRBV11-1	-	TRBJ1-1	many	TGTGCCAGCAGCTTACCGGGGACTGAAGCTTTCTTT	CASSLPGTEAFF
TRBV12-3/TRBV12-4	-	TRBJ2-5	many	TGTGCCAGCAGTTTAGATGGGGCAAGTGAGACCCAGTACTTC	CASSLDGASETQYF
TRBV3-1	TRBD2	TRBJ2-7	many	TGTGCCAGCAGGCAACAGGGACTAGCGGTCTACGAGCAGTACTTC	CASRQQGLAVYEQYF
TRBV12-3/TRBV12-4	TRBD2	TRBJ2-5	-	TGTGCCAGCAGTCCCTTACTAGCGGGAGAGGGGGAGACCCAGTACTTC	CASSPLLAGEGETQYF
TRBV3-1	TRBD1	TRBJ2-7	many	TGTGCGGCAGGGGGCATGTCGGGCGAGCAGTACTTC	CAAGGMSGEQYF
TRBV15	-	TRBJ2-6	-	TGTGCCACCAGCAGAGGCAGCTCTGGGGCCAACGTCCTGACTTTC	CATSRGSSGANVLTF
TRBV6-2/TRBV6-3	TRBD1	TRBJ1-2	-	TGTGCCAGCAGTTACGCGACAGGGAAAGGCTACACCTTC	CASSYATGKGYTF
TRBV7-2	-	TRBJ1-3	-	TGTGCCAGCAGCCAGGGCACAAACTCTGGAAACACCATATATTTT	CASSQGTNSGNTIYF
TRBV15	TRBD2	TRBJ2-7	many	TGTGCCACCAGCAGAGGGGCGCCGACTAGCGGGAGGAACTACTACGAGCAGTACTTC	CATSRGAPTSGRNYYEQYF
TRBV29-1	-	TRBJ1-5	many	TGCAGCGTAGCCGGCCCAGACCCTAATCAGCCCCAGCATTTT	CSVAGPDPNQPQHF
TRBV6-1	TRBD1	TRBJ1-3	many	TGTGCCAGCAGTGCCGGGACAGGGTTAGACACCATATATTTT	CASSAGTGLDTIYF
TRBV25-1	TRBD2	TRBJ2-5	many	TGTGCCAGCAGTGAAAGCGCGGGGGTGGAGACCCAGTACTTC	CASSESAGVETQYF
TRBV2	-	TRBJ2-5	many	TGTGCCAGCGGTTCGGACCGCGGAACGGAGACCCAGTACTTC	CASGSDRGTETQYF
TRBV15	-	TRBJ1-3	many	TGTGCCACCAGCAGCCCCGTCTCTGGAAACACCATATATTTT	CATSSPVSGNTIYF
TRBV12-3/TRBV12-4	-	TRBJ2-7	many	TGTGCCAGCAGTTTAAGTCGGAAAGCTAACTACGAGCAGTACTTC	CASSLSRKANYEQYF
TRBV19	TRBD1	TRBJ1-5	few	TGTGCCAGTACCATAAGGACAGGCGCAAGCAATCAGCCCCAGCATTTT	CASTIRTGASNQPQHF
TRBV5-1	TRBD2	TRBJ2-4	many	TGCGCCAGCAGCTTAGCGGGGCGGTTGCTAGCCAAAAACATTAAGTACTTC	CASSLAGRLLAKNIKYF
TRBV19	-	TRBJ2-7	many	TGTGCCAGTAGTCTCCGGACAGACTACGAGCAGTACTTC	CASSLRTDYEQYF
TRBV11-1	-	TRBJ2-7	many	TGTGCCAGCAGCCGGACAAGAACCTACGAGCAGTACTTC	CASSRTRTYEQYF
TRBV6-2/TRBV6-3	-	TRBJ2-2	many	TGTGCCAGCAGTAGCCAGACAGCCAACACCGGGGAGCTGTTTTTT	CASSSQTANTGELFF
TRBV5-6	-	TRBJ2-7	many	TGTGCCAGCAGCTTGGGACTAGATTTCTACGAGCAGTACTTC	CASSLGLDFYEQYF
TRBV7-2	-	TRBJ1-5	-	TGTGCCAGCAGCCCACCGGGGGGGAGCAATCAGCCCCAGCATTTT	CASSPPGGSNQPQHF
TRBV19	-	TRBJ1-1	-	TGTGCCAGTAGTATCCATATCGAGAGAAACACTGAAGCTTTCTTT	CASSIHIERNTEAFF
TRBV20-1	TRBD2	TRBJ2-2	many	TGCAGTGCCCAACGACTAGCGGTTCACACCGGGGAGCTGTTTTTT	CSAQRLAVHTGELFF
TRBV6-5	-	TRBJ2-4	many	TGTGCCAGCAGTTACGGCGCACAGGTGAAGGGAAAAAACATTAAGTACTTC	CASSYGAQVKGKNIKYF
TRBV27	-	TRBJ1-1	few	TGTGCCAGCAGTTGGCAAGAGAACACTGAAGCTTTCTTT	CASSWQENTEAFF
TRBV28	TRBD1	TRBJ1-6	many	TGTGCCAGCAGTTACAATCGGGACAGGGGCACGGCCTATAATTCACCCCTCCACTTT	CASSYNRDRGTAYNSPLHF
TRBV3-1	-	TRBJ2-5	many	TGTGCCAGCAGCCCCGGCGGCGGGGACCAAGAGACCCAGTACTTC	CASSPGGGDQETQYF
TRBV19	-	TRBJ2-4	few	TGTGCCAGTAGTTTTCATAGGGGAGCCAAAAACATTAAGTACTTC	CASSFHRGAKNIKYF
TRBV28	TRBD1	TRBJ2-7	-	TGTGCCAGCAGTTCGGGACAGACCTGTACCTACGAGCAGTACTTC	CASSSGQTCTYEQYF
TRBV20-1	TRBD1	TRBJ2-7	many	TGCAGTGCTAGCCTCCCACAGGGGGCGGTGTACGAGCAGTACTTC	CSASLPQGAVYEQYF
TRBV2	TRBD1	TRBJ2-7	few	TGTGCCAGCACTCGGGACAGGGCTTCCTACGAGCAGTACTTC	CASTRDRASYEQYF
TRBV27	TRBD2	TRBJ2-7	few	TGTGCCACCGCGGGGGGATTCTCCTACGAGCAGTACTTC	CATAGGFSYEQYF
TRBV11-2	-	TRBJ2-7	many	TGTGCCAGCGGCCTTTTGTGGGAGACCTACGAGCAGTACTTC	CASGLLWETYEQYF
TRBV6-5	TRBD1	TRBJ1-1	-	TGTGCCAGCAGTTTCGACAGGGTTGGAGCTTTCTTT	CASSFDRVGAFF
TRBV9	TRBD2	TRBJ2-5	many	TGTGCCAGCAGCGTAGCCCCACGAGCGGGATTCCAAGAGACCCAGTACTTC	CASSVAPRAGFQETQYF
TRBV6-2/TRBV6-3	-	TRBJ2-5	-	TGTGCCAGCACCTCAACCCATGGGGGAGCGGAGACCCAGTACTTC	CASTSTHGGAETQYF
TRBV6-2/TRBV6-3	-	TRBJ1-6	many	TGTGCCAGCAGTTATGCCAGCGATAATTCACCCCTCCACTTT	CASSYASDNSPLHF
TRBV7-2	-	TRBJ2-5	many	TGTGCCAGCAGCGCCCGGCAATTCGGGGAGACCCAGTACTTC	CASSARQFGETQYF
TRBV6-2/TRBV6-3	-	TRBJ2-7	many	TGTGCCAGCAGTATCATCGGGCGGGAGCAGTACTTC	CASSIIGREQYF
TRBV7-9	-	TRBJ2-5	many	TGTGCCAGCAGCCGAAATGGGGGGCAGGCAGAGGCCCAGTACTTC	CASSRNGGQAEAQYF
TRBV30	-	TRBJ2-7	many	TGTGCCTGGAGGGGTGGGTACTCCTACGAGCAGTACTTC	CAWRGGYSYEQYF
TRBV12-3/TRBV12-4	-	TRBJ1-2	many	TGTGCCAGCAGTGGGACGGTTCGAATTGGCTACACCTTC	CASSGTVRIGYTF
TRBV18	-	TRBJ1-2	many	TGTGCCAGCTCACTTCGGGGAAGGGATGGCTACACCTTC	CASSLRGRDGYTF
TRBV11-2	-	TRBJ2-2	many	TGTGCCAGCAGCTTGCGATCTTCAGGGCTTCGGGAAGGCACCGGGGAGCTGTTTTTT	CASSLRSSGLREGTGELFF
TRBV2	-	TRBJ1-6	many	TGTGCCAGCAGCCCCACCGGACAGCCCTGGAATTCACCCCTCCACTTT	CASSPTGQPWNSPLHF
TRBV19	TRBD1	TRBJ2-5	many	TGTGCCAGTAGTATCTGGGGCCCGGGACAGGGGGATTTTGGGACCCAGTACTTC	CASSIWGPGQGDFGTQYF
TRBV29-1	-	TRBJ2-7	many	TGCAGCGTTGAAAGGACAGATTACGAGCAGTACTTC	CSVERTDYEQYF